This entry lists 11 T cell receptor beta chains sequenced from one sample in a study of blood T cell repertoires in COVID-19. The assay was immunoSEQ multiplex PCR, and TCRdb's table has in-frame clones only and misses some. The table lists roughly 200,000 clones, 80% of them singletons. Sequenced: peripheral blood. The origin of the receptors is a man in his 60s with acute or convalescent COVID-19.

The rearrangement joins TRBV25-1 to TRBJ1-1; TRBD1 aligns across 9 bases. The CDR3 runs 15 residues. CDR1 is MGHDK, CDR2 SYGVNS, per germline. Trimming cost V 5 bases and J 5 bases; bases outside gene matches: 9. The CDR3 coding sequence is TGTGCCAGCAGTTGGCACAGGGGGCGAGAAACTGAAGCTTTCTTT. Translation: CASSWHRGRETEAFF.

The rearrangement uses TRBV4-2 and TRBJ2-7; 11 bases agree with TRBD2. J was trimmed by 1 base and V by 0 bases; bases with no gene match: 8. CDR1 and CDR2 from the germline V gene are LGHNA and YNFKEQ. The CDR3 has 18 amino acids. The CDR3 region is CASSQEPLIAGGSYEQYF. The CDR3, as DNA: TGTGCCAGCAGCCAAGAGCCCCTAATAGCGGGGGGGTCCTACGAGCAGTACTTC.

This clone was picked up a small number of times. V gene TRBV2 combines with J gene TRBJ1-3; TRBD1 matches 11 bases. The CDR3 has 16 amino acids. V lost 6 bases to trimming and J lost 3 bases; unmatched junction nucleotides: 7. Germline V lookup: CDR1 SNHLY, CDR2 FYNNEI. CDR3 sequence: CASRSDRGRGGNTIYF. CDR3 coding DNA: TGTGCCAGCAGATCGGACAGGGGGCGAGGTGGAAACACCATATATTTT.

This sequence joins TRBV7-9 and TRBJ2-6; TRBD1 might be the D (5 bases). Germline lookup yields CDR1 SEHNR and CDR2 FQNEAQ (reference sequence). This CDR3 is 18 amino acids long. The germline V and J ends were trimmed by 6 bases and 0 bases, with 18 bases remaining between them. The CDR3 loop is CASRKSQGAVSGANVLTF. The CDR3, as DNA: TGTGCCAGCAGAAAAAGTCAAGGGGCGGTCTCTGGGGCCAACGTCCTGACTTTC.

V and J are TRBV6-5 and TRBJ1-2, with 9 bases aligning to TRBD1. J lost 6 bases, V lost 2 bases, and 7 bases had no gene match. Germline V gives CDR1 MNHEY, CDR2 SVGAGI. CDR3 size: 15 residues. CDR3 protein: CASSYGDREKDGYTF. The CDR3 DNA follows: TGTGCCAGCAGTTACGGGGACAGGGAGAAAGATGGCTACACCTTC.

The CDR3 sequence is CASSDSSGSSNEQFF. CDR3 sequence (DNA): TGTGCCAGCAGTGACTCTAGCGGGAGCTCGAATGAGCAGTTCTTC. The J gene is TRBJ2-1, the V gene TRBV6-4, with TRBD2 matching over 9 bases. Unmatched junction bases numbered 4, after V lost 0 bases and J lost 7 bases. Germline V gene sequence: CDR1 MRHNA, CDR2 SNTAGT. The length of the CDR3 is 15 residues.

This clone was detected only a few times. The V gene is TRBV4-3, the J gene TRBJ2-1; 8 nucleotides match TRBD1. Trimming at V came to 4 bases and at J to 8 bases, leaving 4 bases not matched to a gene. This CDR3 spans 13 amino acids. The germline gives CDR1 LGHNA, CDR2 YSLEER. In DNA form, the CDR3 reads TGCGCCAGCAGCCGGACAGGGATACATGAGCAGTTCTTC. Amino acids: CASSRTGIHEQFF.

The chain joins TRBV5-1 to TRBJ2-5; 12 bases are a match to TRBD2. V was pared by 3 bases and J by 5 bases, with 8 bases of the junction left unmatched. The CDR3 contains 16 residues. Germline V gene sequence: CDR1 SGHRS, CDR2 YFSETQ. CDR3: CASSYALAGGLETQYF. CDR3 bases: TGCGCCAGCAGCTACGCCCTAGCGGGGGGGTTGGAGACCCAGTACTTC.

This clone has more than one count but fewer than ten. The chain has TRBV7-9 and TRBJ1-1; D is unclear. V was clipped by 6 bases and J by 6 bases, with 8 bases between them. This CDR3 comprises 11 residues. Germline values: CDR1 SEHNR, CDR2 FQNEAQ (reference sequence). In DNA, the CDR3 is TGTGCCAGCAGTGTACGGGCTGAAGCTTTCTTT. This gives the protein CASSVRAEAFF.

The V and J genes are TRBV6-2 or TRBV6-3 and TRBJ1-2; possibly TRBD1 for D (5 bases). Looked up from germline, CDR1 is MNHEY and CDR2 is SVGEGT. The V end was cut by 2 bases, the J end by 3 bases, with 7 bases between. The length of the CDR3 is 13 residues. The CDR3 region has the DNA TGTGCCAGCAGTTACCTAGGGGACTATGGCTACACCTTC. Its translation: CASSYLGDYGYTF.

This chain uses TRBV29-1 with TRBJ1-1; maybe TRBD1 (6 bases). Trimming removed 3 bases from V and 3 bases from J, with 11 bases in between. Germline CDR1 is SQVTM and CDR2 is ANQGSEA. This CDR3 region has 13 residues. The CDR3, as DNA: TGCAGCGTTGACAGGGGAGCGGACACTGAAGCTTTCTTT. Its translation: CSVDRGADTEAFF.